This T cell receptor beta chain was found in a study of T cells in Graves' hyperthyroidism and ophthalmopathy. For the study at large: The authors collected peripheral blood at initial diagnosis, before any treatment.

General study points: Ophthalmopathy and stable hyperthyroidism were separated by a 13 V-J model. Clonotypes that were expanded in thyroid above 0.001 mostly appeared in blood too.

Template material for amplifying TCR beta CDR3 regions consisted of RNA transcripts. The study used the HTBI primer set for a first-round RT-PCR of the TCR CDR3. TCRdb redid the calling of the multiplex PCR reads with MiXCR, one entry per CDR3 protein. The profile shows around 360,000 distinct CDR3 sequences, roughly 15% of them singletons. This clonotype has at least ten counts. Its antigen is currently unknown. The ends lost 3 bases at V and 4 bases at J; junction bases unmatched: 3. This CDR3 spans 14 amino acids. CDR1 and CDR2 (germline): DFQATT, SNEGSKA (reference sequence). The origin of this receptor is a woman aged 60-70 years with Graves' ophthalmopathy. Sequenced: blood. The chain recombines TRBV20-1 with TRBJ2-3; 11 positions match TRBD1. The CDR3 region is CSASGQGAADTQYF. The CDR3 DNA follows: TGCAGTGCTAGCGGACAGGGGGCTGCAGATACGCAGTATTTT.